This TCR beta chain was found in a study of T cell responses to AZD1222 COVID-19 vaccine. In the study overall: Pooled samples include second doses given at about 4 or 12 weeks. Overall study findings and caveats: Mostly white British, mostly female donors; authors suggested clonal diversity may be underestimated. In all cases, repertoires were sampled only after the peak T cell response.

Germline assignment: CDR1 SGHDN and CDR2 FVKESK. The CDR3 runs 14 residues. V gave up 4 bases and J gave up 5 bases, with 14 bases separating them. Clones were read by immunoSEQ multiplex PCR, and TCRdb kept only the in-frame ones, dropping some. This sample has some 140,000 clones, with 70% to 90% found just once. About this clone: What it recognizes is unknown.

The sequence derives from an adult in good health. The rearrangement uses TRBV14 and TRBJ1-2, with D unclear. This material consisted of peripheral blood, taken on day 0 of AZD1222 vaccination. DNA of the CDR3: TGTGCCAGCAGCCCCCGAACCGGCCTGTATGGCTACACCTTC. Residues: CASSPRTGLYGYTF.